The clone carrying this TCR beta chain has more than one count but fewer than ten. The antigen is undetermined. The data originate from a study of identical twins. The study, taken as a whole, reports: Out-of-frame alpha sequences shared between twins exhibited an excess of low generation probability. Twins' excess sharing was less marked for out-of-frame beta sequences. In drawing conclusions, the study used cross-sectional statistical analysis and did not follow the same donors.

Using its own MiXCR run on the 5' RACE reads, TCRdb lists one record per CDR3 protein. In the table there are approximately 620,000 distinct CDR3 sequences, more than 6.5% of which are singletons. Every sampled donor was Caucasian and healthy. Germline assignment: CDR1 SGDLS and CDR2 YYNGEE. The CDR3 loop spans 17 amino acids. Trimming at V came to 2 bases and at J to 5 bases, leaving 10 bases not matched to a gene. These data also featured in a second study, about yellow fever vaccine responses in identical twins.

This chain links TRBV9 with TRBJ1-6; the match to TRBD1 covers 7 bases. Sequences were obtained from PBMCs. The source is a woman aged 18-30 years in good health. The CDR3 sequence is CASSVWGTENDNSPLHF. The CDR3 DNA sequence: TGTGCCAGCAGCGTGTGGGGGACAGAAAACGATAATTCACCCCTCCACTTT.